Each of the 25 T cell receptor beta chains below was sequenced from the same sample in a study of cytotoxic CD8 clonotypes in ibrutinib-treated CLL. Repertoires were generated with immunoSEQ multiplex PCR, while TCRdb's copy carries only in-frame clones and drops some. The table shows 110,000 to 150,000 clones, with around 93% occurring only once. The material sequenced was PBMCs, taken after 12 months of ibrutinib treatment. Receptors were obtained from a human donor with chronic lymphocytic leukemia.

The chain couples TRBV6-5 to TRBJ2-1; D is unresolved. V was clipped by 0 bases and J by 0 bases, with 3 bases between them. CDR3 length: 14 amino acids. In germline, CDR1 is MNHEY, CDR2 SVGAGI. CDR3 loop: CASSYSISYNEQFF. Here the CDR3 DNA reads TGTGCCAGCAGTTACTCGATCTCCTACAATGAGCAGTTCTTC.

J is TRBJ2-5 and V is TRBV27; maybe TRBD2 (6 bases). The CDR3 is 15 amino acids. The V and J ends lost 10 bases and 1 base respectively, with 19 bases between them. The V gene's germline CDR1 is MNHEY and CDR2 SMNVEV (reference sequence). CDR3: CATRNGLAPQETQYF. For the CDR3, the DNA is TGTGCCACCAGGAACGGGCTAGCGCCCCAAGAGACCCAGTACTTC.

This clone was observed a single time. The rearrangement links TRBV4-3 to TRBJ1-2, with D perhaps matching TRBD1 (6 bases). The length of the CDR3 is 15 residues. V lost 6 bases to trimming and J lost 6 bases, with 20 bases between them. Germline loops: CDR1 LGHNA, CDR2 YSLEER. The CDR3 bases are TGCGCCAGCAGAAAGGATCGGACAGCCTTGGATGGCTACACCTTC. It is translated as CASRKDRTALDGYTF.

The chain employs TRBV5-1 and TRBJ2-5; possibly TRBD1 or TRBD2 for D (6 bases each). The CDR3 consists of 15 residues. Germline V gene sequence: CDR1 SGHRS, CDR2 YFSETQ. V lost 1 base and J lost 3, with 13 bases in between. CDR3 sequence: CASSLWGAREETQYF. The CDR3 DNA reads TGCGCCAGCAGCTTGTGGGGGGCCAGGGAAGAGACCCAGTACTTC.

The chain carries TRBV19 and TRBJ1-2; unclear D gene. This CDR3 is 15 amino acids long. Germline V gene sequence: CDR1 LNHDA, CDR2 SQIVND (reference sequence). Trimming cost V 9 bases and J 1 base, with 18 bases left between them. DNA for the CDR3: TGTGCCAGGCCGCTGAGGCGAGCTATTAACTATGGCTACACCTTC. This translates into CARPLRRAINYGYTF.

This chain connects TRBV6-6 to TRBJ2-1; a weak D match, TRBD2 (5 bases). V lost 7 bases to trimming and J lost 7 bases, with 20 bases between them. The germline V gene has CDR1 MNHNY and CDR2 SVGAGI (reference sequence). CDR3 length equals 15 residues. CDR3 DNA sequence: TGTGCCAGCACCAACACGGGCTGGGAGCGTAATGAGCAGTTCTTC. As protein: CASTNTGWERNEQFF.

The chain employs TRBV2 and TRBJ1-5; no clear D. This CDR3 spans 12 amino acids. CDR1 and CDR2 from the germline V gene are SNHLY and FYNNEI. V dropped 2 bases and J dropped 6 bases, with 5 bases sitting between them. CDR3 in amino acids: CASSENLQPQHF. DNA of the CDR3: TGTGCCAGCAGTGAAAATCTTCAGCCCCAGCATTTT.

The CDR3 DNA is TGTGCCAGCAGCTCAGGACTAGCGGGCGATGAGCAGTTCTTC. Translated, it gives CASSSGLAGDEQFF. The J gene is TRBJ2-1, the V gene TRBV11-3; 11 bases are shared with TRBD2. Germline values: CDR1 SGHNT, CDR2 YENEEA. There are 14 residues in the CDR3. J lost 8 bases, V lost 4 bases, and 4 bases had no gene match.

The V and J genes are TRBV7-9 and TRBJ2-1, with 8 bases fitting TRBD2. After removal of 5 bases from V and 4 bases from J, the junction contained 19 bases not matched to a gene. Germline V CDR1 and CDR2: SEHNR, FQNEAQ (reference sequence). CDR3 size: 19 residues. The CDR3 region is CASSGPPSAGVSLYNEQFF. The CDR3 region has the DNA TGTGCCAGCAGCGGTCCCCCATCAGCGGGAGTGAGTTTGTACAATGAGCAGTTCTTC.

The V gene is TRBV11-3, the J gene TRBJ2-7; 8 nucleotides line up with TRBD1. The germline V gene encodes CDR1 SGHNT and CDR2 YENEEA. The CDR3 consists of 14 residues. With 5 bases clipped from V and 2 bases from J, the junction kept 5 bases outside the gene matches. CDR3 nucleotides: TGTGCCAGCAGCCCCCGGGACAGGCCCTACGAGCAGTACTTC. It translates to CASSPRDRPYEQYF.

The rearrangement uses TRBV4-3 and TRBJ2-3; no firm D call. Germline V gene data show CDR1 as LGHNA and CDR2 as YSLEER. V was trimmed by 1 base and J by 4 bases, leaving 9 bases between them. This CDR3 has 14 residues. CDR3 nucleotides: TGCGCCAGCAGCCAAGTGACTTCCTCAGATACGCAGTATTTT. Translated: CASSQVTSSDTQYF.

V usage is TRBV19 and J usage is TRBJ1-4; unclear D gene. The CDR3 is made up of 10 amino acids. CDR1 and CDR2 (germline): LNHDA, SQIVND (reference sequence). V was trimmed by 8 bases and J by 8 bases, leaving 6 bases between them. CDR3 sequence (DNA): TGTGCCAGTTATAAGGAAAAACTGTTTTTT. Translated: CASYKEKLFF.

The chain recombines TRBV10-3 with TRBJ2-3; D may be TRBD2 (5 bases). V lost 6 bases, J lost 9 bases, and 13 bases lay in between. Germline loops: CDR1 ENHRY, CDR2 SYGVKD. This CDR3 is built from 12 residues. CDR3 nucleotides: TGTGCCATCAGGACTACAGAAGGCACGCAGTATTTT. Translated, it gives CAIRTTEGTQYF.

The chain has TRBV6-4 and TRBJ2-3, with 11 bases lining up with TRBD2. Unmatched junction bases numbered 11, after V lost 5 bases and J lost 7 bases. The CDR3 consists of 16 residues. From germline, CDR1 is MRHNA and CDR2 SNTAGT. In DNA form, the CDR3 reads TGTGCCAGCAGTAGGACTAGCGGGCGCTTTGTATATACGCAGTATTTT. The encoded protein is CASSRTSGRFVYTQYF.

This clone showed up just once. The chain is built from TRBV28 and TRBJ2-3, with TRBD2 matching 11 bases. CDR3 length equals 16 residues. Germline lookup yields CDR1 MDHEN and CDR2 SYDVKM. The ends lost 6 bases at V and 0 bases at J; junction bases unmatched: 5. The CDR3 nucleotides read TGTGCCAGCAGACTGACTAGCGGGATGAGCACAGATACGCAGTATTTT. Translating it yields CASRLTSGMSTDTQYF.

The chain couples TRBV14 to TRBJ2-2, with D tentatively TRBD1 (5 bases). The CDR3 is made up of 15 amino acids. Looked up from germline, CDR1 is SGHDN and CDR2 is FVKESK. Between the trimmed V and J ends, which lost 4 bases and 0 bases, there was a span of 9 bases. The CDR3 nucleotides read TGTGCCAGCAGCCTACAGGCTACGAACACCGGGGAGCTGTTTTTT. Translated, it gives CASSLQATNTGELFF. The complete variable domain, with remaining parts taken from reference TRBV14 and TRBJ2-2, reads EAGVTQFPSHSVIEKGQTVTLRCDPISGHDNLYWYRRVMGKEIKFLLHFVKESKQDESGMPNNRFLAERTGGTYSTLKVQPAELEDSGVYFCASSLQATNTGELFFGEGSRLTVL.

The CDR3 nucleotides are TGTGCCAGTAGTATGTCGGTCAGCGGTGCCTCGGACGAGCAGTACTTC. Translating it yields CASSMSVSGASDEQYF. The chain has TRBV19 and TRBJ2-7; a possible D gene is TRBD2 (5 bases). Germline V gives CDR1 LNHDA, CDR2 SQIVND (reference sequence). V dropped 3 bases and J dropped 5 bases, with 20 bases sitting between them. The CDR3 extends over 16 amino acids.

The chain combines TRBV6-5 with TRBJ2-7; maybe TRBD1 (5 bases). CDR1 MNHEY and CDR2 SVGAGI come from the germline V gene. V gave up 2 bases and J gave up 5 bases, with 13 bases separating them. This CDR3 contains 14 residues. The DNA of the CDR3 is TGTGCCAGCAGTTACGACGCAGGGCGGAACGAGCAGTACTTC. Translated, it gives CASSYDAGRNEQYF.

V is TRBV6-1 and J is TRBJ1-1; D ambiguous. There are 14 residues in the CDR3. Trimming left V 2 bases short and J 0 bases short, with 7 bases between. The germline CDR1 and CDR2 sequences are MNHNS and SASEGT. The CDR3 DNA is TGTGCCAGCAGTGAATGGCAAATGAACACTGAAGCTTTCTTT. This encodes CASSEWQMNTEAFF.

There are a few counts of this clone. The genes are TRBV18 and TRBJ2-7, with D uncertain. CDR1 and CDR2 (germline): KGHSH, LQKENI. The length of the CDR3 is 13 residues. The V end was cut by 0 bases, the J end by 7 bases, with 10 bases between. CDR3 sequence: CASSPPGLNEQYF. The CDR3 coding sequence is TGTGCCAGCTCACCACCAGGGCTCAATGAGCAGTACTTC.

V gene TRBV28 combines with J gene TRBJ2-1; D is ambiguous. This CDR3 spans 13 amino acids. The V end was cut by 2 bases, the J end by 5 bases, with 7 bases between. Per germline, CDR1 MDHEN and CDR2 SYDVKM. Written as DNA, the CDR3 is TGTGCCAGCAGTTTAATGTCAGACAATGAGCAGTTCTTC. It yields the protein CASSLMSDNEQFF.

The chain uses TRBV28 and TRBJ2-7; D possibly corresponds to TRBD1 (6 bases). In germline, CDR1 is MDHEN, CDR2 SYDVKM. V was shortened by 5 bases and J by 0 bases, with 11 bases between the two germline ends. This CDR3 region has 14 residues. The CDR3: CASSPGQLSYEQYF. The CDR3 DNA sequence: TGTGCCAGCAGTCCCGGACAGCTCTCCTACGAGCAGTACTTC.

V usage is TRBV15 and J usage is TRBJ2-6; D gene uncertain. The V end lost 1 base, the J end lost 0 bases, and 4 bases lay between the germline ends. Germline values: CDR1 LNHNV, CDR2 YYDKDF (reference sequence). The CDR3 has 15 amino acids. As DNA, the CDR3 is TGTGCCACCAGCAGAGGGGACTCTGGGGCCAACGTCCTGACTTTC. It encodes CATSRGDSGANVLTF.

J is TRBJ2-7 and V is TRBV6-5; maybe TRBD1 (6 bases). The germline V gene encodes CDR1 MNHEY and CDR2 SVGAGI. The length of the CDR3 is 14 residues. V lost 8 bases, J lost 1 base, and 15 bases lay in between. The CDR3 bases are TGTGCCAGCTTTAGACAGGCCGAGTCCTACGAGCAGTACTTC. Its translation: CASFRQAESYEQYF.

The chain combines TRBV19 with TRBJ1-2; D is unclear. The CDR3 sequence is 14 residues long. Trimming removed 3 bases from V and 3 bases from J, with 11 bases in between. Germline values: CDR1 LNHDA, CDR2 SQIVND (reference sequence). The CDR3 nucleotides read TGTGCCAGTAGTATGGACCGGGCAGACTATGGCTACACCTTC. Protein product: CASSMDRADYGYTF.